The 7 T cell receptor beta chains in this list originate from one sample, sequenced in a study of Graves' ophthalmopathy and Graves' hyperthyroidism. Amplification targeted the TCR beta CDR3 regions, with RNA transcripts as the source material. First-round RT-PCR relied on HTBI primers, and a second-round multiplex PCR came next. MiXCR, applied by TCRdb to the multiplex PCR reads, yields one record per CDR3 protein. In the table there are around 1,200,000 distinct CDR3 sequences, about 35% of which are singletons. The sequencing input was peripheral blood or thyroid tissue (not recorded which). The origin of the receptors is an adult man with Graves' hyperthyroidism.

The chain links TRBV15 to TRBJ1-1, with D possibly being TRBD1 (5 bases). Germline-derived CDR1 and CDR2 are LNHNV and YYDKDF (reference sequence). CDR3 size: 15 residues. Trimming left V 8 bases short and J 2 bases short, with 18 bases between. The CDR3 DNA sequence: TGTGCCACCGGGAACGGGGCAGGGTTCAACACTGAAGCTTTCTTT. It encodes CATGNGAGFNTEAFF.

With respect to this clonotype: A read error is possible here, since a much larger clone lies one base away. V and J are TRBV11-1 and TRBJ1-2, with a possible D match to TRBD1 (6 bases). CDR3 length equals 13 residues. The V end was cut by 5 bases, the J end by 7 bases, with 14 bases between. Germline V gene sequence: CDR1 SGHAT, CDR2 FQDESV (reference sequence). The CDR3 DNA follows: TGTGCCAGCAGCCGTGGAGGGGGTAGTGGCTACACCTTC. It yields the protein CASSRGGGSGYTF. Complete variable domain (other parts from reference TRBV11-1 and TRBJ1-2): EAEVAQSPRYKITEKSQAVAFWCDPISGHATLYWYRQILGQGPELLVQFQDESVVDDSQLPKDRFSAERLKGVDSTLKIQPAELGDSAMYLCASSRGGGSGYTFGSGTRLTVV.

Details on this clonotype: A clone one base away is much larger, so this may be a read error. The chain joins TRBV2 to TRBJ2-7; 9 bases align to TRBD1. The V and J ends lost 8 bases and 3 bases, in that order; junction bases with no gene match: 5. CDR3 length: 13 residues. The germline CDR1 and CDR2 sequences are SNHLY and FYNNEI. The CDR3 coding sequence is TGTGCCAGCGCACAGGGGGCTGACTACGAGCAGTACTTC. It translates to CASAQGADYEQYF.

The rearrangement joins TRBV27 to TRBJ2-5, with 8 nucleotides matching TRBD2. CDR3 length: 15 residues. Losses at the gene ends were 5 bases for V and 3 bases for J; bases not matched to a gene: 8. The V gene's germline CDR1 is MNHEY and CDR2 SMNVEV (reference sequence). CDR3 nucleotide sequence: TGTGCCAGCAGTGCCCAAAATAGCGGGAAAGAGACCCAGTACTTC. It specifies CASSAQNSGKETQYF.

The table lists this clonotype with many counts. This chain joins TRBV7-2 and TRBJ2-7; 13 nucleotides line up with TRBD2. The germline V gene has CDR1 SGHTA and CDR2 FQGNSA. V gave up 5 bases and J gave up 0 bases; unmatched junction bases: 4. CDR3 length: 16 residues. CDR3 nucleotide sequence: TGTGCCAGCAGCAAAGGACTAGCGGGAGTCTCCTACGAGCAGTACTTC. Translated, it gives CASSKGLAGVSYEQYF.

This clonotype appeared a few times. CDR3 region: CASSSPRVIHEAFF. The CDR3 nucleotides are TGTGCCAGCAGTTCCCCAAGGGTGATCCACGAAGCTTTCTTT. The V and J genes are TRBV6-2 or TRBV6-3 and TRBJ1-1, with D hard to call. Germline lookup yields CDR1 MNHEY and CDR2 SVGEGT. The CDR3 extends over 14 amino acids. With 4 bases removed from V and 8 bases from J, the gap between germline ends came to 17 bases.

This clonotype showed up many times. The chain couples TRBV7-9 to TRBJ1-6; 7 bases match TRBD1. This CDR3 is built from 14 residues. The germline CDR1 and CDR2 sequences are SEHNR and FQNEAQ (reference sequence). V lost 5 bases and J lost 8; bases outside the gene matches: 6. Here the CDR3 reads CASSPGQSYSPLHF. The CDR3 DNA follows: TGTGCCAGCAGCCCGGGACAGAGCTATTCACCCCTCCACTTT.